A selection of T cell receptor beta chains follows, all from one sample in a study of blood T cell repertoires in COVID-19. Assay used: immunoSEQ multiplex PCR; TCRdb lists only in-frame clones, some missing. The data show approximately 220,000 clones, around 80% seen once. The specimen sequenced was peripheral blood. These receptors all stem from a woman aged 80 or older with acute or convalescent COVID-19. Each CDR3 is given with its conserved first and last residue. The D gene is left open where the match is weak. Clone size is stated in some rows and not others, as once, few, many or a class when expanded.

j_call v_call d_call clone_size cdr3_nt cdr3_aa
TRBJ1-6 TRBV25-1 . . TGTGCCAGCAGTGCGCCGACAGATTATAATTCACCCCTCCACTTT CASSAPTDYNSPLHF
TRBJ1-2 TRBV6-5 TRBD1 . TGTGCCAGCAGTTACCTACAGGGGGATGGCTACACCTTC CASSYLQGDGYTF
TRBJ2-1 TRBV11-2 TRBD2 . TGTGCCAGCAGCCGGGGACTAGCGCCTTCTTACAATGAGCAGTTCTTC CASSRGLAPSYNEQFF
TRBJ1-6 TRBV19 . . TGTGTCAGTAGAATTCAGGACAGCTCCTATAATTCACCCCTCCACTTT CVSRIQDSSYNSPLHF
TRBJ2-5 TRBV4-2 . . TGTGCCAGCAGCCATCCGGGGGAGACCCAGTACTTC CASSHPGETQYF
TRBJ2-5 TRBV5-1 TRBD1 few TGCGCCAGCAGCCGGACAGGGGTCCAAGAGACCCAGTACTTC CASSRTGVQETQYF
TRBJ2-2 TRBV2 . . TGTGCCAGCAGTGAACAGGGGGAGGACACCGGGGAGCTGTTTTTT CASSEQGEDTGELFF
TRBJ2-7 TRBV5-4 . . TGTGCCAGCAGCTTGTGGGGGTGGCGGGGCCGCCCCTACGAGCAGTACTTC CASSLWGWRGRPYEQYF
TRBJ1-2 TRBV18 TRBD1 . TGTGCCAGCTCACCACCGACAGGGGGCGCGGATAACTATGGCTACACCTTC CASSPPTGGADNYGYTF
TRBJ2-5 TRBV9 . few TGTGCCAGCAGCCAAGCGGTGAAGGGGACCCAGTACTTC CASSQAVKGTQYF
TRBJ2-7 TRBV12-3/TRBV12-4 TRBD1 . TGTGCCAGCAGTTTGACAGGGCCCTACGAGCAGTACTTC CASSLTGPYEQYF
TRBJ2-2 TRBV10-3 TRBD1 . TGTGCCATCAGTGAGTCACAGGGGGCTGACACCGGGGAGCTGTTTTTT CAISESQGADTGELFF
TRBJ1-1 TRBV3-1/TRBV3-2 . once TGTGCCAGCAGCCAAGACGGGAACACTGAAGCTTTCTTT CASSQDGNTEAFF
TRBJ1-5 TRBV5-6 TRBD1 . TGTGCCAGCAGCTCATTCGACAGGGGAAGTCAGCCCCAGCATTTT CASSSFDRGSQPQHF
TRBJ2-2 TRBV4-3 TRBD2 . TGCGCCAGCAGCCAAGACCTAGCGGGTTTCGCGAACACCGGGGAGCTGTTTTTT CASSQDLAGFANTGELFF
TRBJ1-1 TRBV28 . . TGTGCCAGCAGTTTAGGTCAGGGATCCAAGAACACTGAAGCTTTCTTT CASSLGQGSKNTEAFF
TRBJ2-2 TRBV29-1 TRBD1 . TGCAGCGTCAACAGGGGGCGAGGCACCGGGGAGCTGTTTTTT CSVNRGRGTGELFF
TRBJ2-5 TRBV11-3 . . TGTGCCAGCAGCTCCCAGGAGACCCAGTACTTC CASSSQETQYF
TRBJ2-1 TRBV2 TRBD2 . TGTGCCAGCAGCCTGGGACTAGGATCCTACAATGAGCAGTTCTTC CASSLGLGSYNEQFF
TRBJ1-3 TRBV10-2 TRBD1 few TGCGCCAGCAGTGAGTCGCGGGACAGCTCTGGAAACACCATATATTTT CASSESRDSSGNTIYF
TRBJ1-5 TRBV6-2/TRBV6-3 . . TGTGCCAGCAGCAGAATCAGCGGTCAGCCCCAGCATTTT CASSRISGQPQHF
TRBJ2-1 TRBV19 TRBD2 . TGTGCCAGTAAAGGTCTAGCGGGGGATGAGCAGTTCTTC CASKGLAGDEQFF
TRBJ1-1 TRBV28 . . TGTGCCAGCAGTTTATACCTAGTGAACACTGAAGCTTTCTTT CASSLYLVNTEAFF
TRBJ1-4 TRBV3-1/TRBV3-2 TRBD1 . TGTGCCAGCAGCCAGGCACAGGGGGGAATCGGAAAACTGTTTTTT CASSQAQGGIGKLFF
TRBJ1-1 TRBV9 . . TGTGCCAGCAGCAACCTGGGGGGAGTGGGGACTGAAGCTTTCTTT CASSNLGGVGTEAFF
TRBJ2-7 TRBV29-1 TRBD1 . TGCAGCGCTCGAAGTGGGGACAGGGTGTACGAGCAGTACTTC CSARSGDRVYEQYF
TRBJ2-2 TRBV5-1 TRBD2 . TGCGCCAGCAGCTTGGGACTAGCGGGATACCTACCCAACACCGGGGAGCTGTTTTTT CASSLGLAGYLPNTGELFF
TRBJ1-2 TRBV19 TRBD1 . TGTGCCAGTAGTATATTGGGACAGAACTATGGCTACACCTTC CASSILGQNYGYTF
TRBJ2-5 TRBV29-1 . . TGCAGCGTTTTACAGACACGGACAGTGCAAGAGACCCAGTACTTC CSVLQTRTVQETQYF
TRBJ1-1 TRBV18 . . TGTGCCAGCTCACCACCGGGAGGGAACACTGAAGCTTTCTTT CASSPPGGNTEAFF
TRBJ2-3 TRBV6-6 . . TGTGCCAGCAGTTCTCCGTACGCGGATACGCAGTATTTT CASSSPYADTQYF
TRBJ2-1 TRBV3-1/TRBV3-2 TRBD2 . TGTGCCAGCAGCCAAGGAAGGGCGGGGGGGTACAATGAGCAGTTCTTC CASSQGRAGGYNEQFF